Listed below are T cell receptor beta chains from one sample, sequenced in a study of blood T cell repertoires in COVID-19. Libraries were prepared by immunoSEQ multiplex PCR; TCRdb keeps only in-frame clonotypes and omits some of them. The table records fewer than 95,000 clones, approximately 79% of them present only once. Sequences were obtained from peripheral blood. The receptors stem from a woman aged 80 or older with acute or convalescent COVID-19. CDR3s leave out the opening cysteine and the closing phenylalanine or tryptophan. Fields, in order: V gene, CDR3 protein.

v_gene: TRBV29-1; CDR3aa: SVGGGQGALGYT
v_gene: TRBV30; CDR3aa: AWSAAGNTIY
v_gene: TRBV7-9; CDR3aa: ASSPQQETQY
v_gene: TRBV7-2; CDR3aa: ASSPFGGGETQY
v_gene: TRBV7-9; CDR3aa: ASSFGRVNEQY
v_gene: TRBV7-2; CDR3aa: ASSFQGLDGELF
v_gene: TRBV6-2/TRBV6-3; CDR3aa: ASSYGQGVAGYT
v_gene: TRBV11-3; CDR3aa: ASSGTGGRGYT
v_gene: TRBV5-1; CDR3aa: ASGGGSLNEQF
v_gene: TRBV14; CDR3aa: ASTLGTGGGEQY
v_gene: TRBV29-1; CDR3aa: SVEGPAPTYNEQF
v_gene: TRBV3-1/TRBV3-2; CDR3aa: ASSQVIGTYNTEAF
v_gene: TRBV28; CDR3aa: ASSSGTGISGANVLT
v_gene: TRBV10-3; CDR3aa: AISDRQGDGYT
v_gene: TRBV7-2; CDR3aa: ASRTTGYSNGYT
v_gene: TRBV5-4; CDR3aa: ASSRQGGDTQY
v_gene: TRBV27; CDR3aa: ASSHRDRQRKQY
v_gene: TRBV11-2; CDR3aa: ASSEQGGTEAF
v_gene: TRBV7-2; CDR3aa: ASSPPGLATYNEQF
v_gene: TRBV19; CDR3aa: ASTDSRTGVLNQPQH
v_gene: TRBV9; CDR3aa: ASNAGGQTEAF
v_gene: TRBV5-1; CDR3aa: ASSLGHQINEKLF
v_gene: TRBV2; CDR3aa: ASSSSRREPNSPLH
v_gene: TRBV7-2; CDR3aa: ASSLPYRNSPLH
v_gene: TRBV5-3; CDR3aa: ARSLAGTGEAF
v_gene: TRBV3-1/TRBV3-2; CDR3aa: ATGGDRANGYT
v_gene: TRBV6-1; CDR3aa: ASSDGVSRKLF
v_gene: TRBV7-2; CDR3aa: ASRQGPFTYNEQF
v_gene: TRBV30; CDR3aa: AWSPQDYGYT
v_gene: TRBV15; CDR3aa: ATSTYLDRLGRGYT